What follows describes a single TCR beta chain. CDR1 and CDR2 from the germline V gene are PRHDT and FYEKMQ (reference sequence). This CDR3 region has 16 residues. Trimming took off 4 bases at V and 4 bases at J, with 17 bases between the two ends. The data are from a study of long-term antiretroviral therapy in people with HIV. Researchers report immunoSEQ v3.0 was run at survey level. Each sample aimed for roughly 40,000-50,000 sequenced T-cell genomes. Only in-frame clones appear in the TCRdb table, and some are missing; sequencing was by immunoSEQ multiplex PCR. The profile covers around 25,000 clones, with roughly 95% appearing a single time and 2.2% taken by the ten largest. The samples comprised roughly 0.95-10 million cryopreserved PBMC ahead of DNA extraction.

This TCR came from a woman aged 45-65 years with HIV. Sequences were derived from unsorted PBMCs, sampled 4.9 years after starting antiretroviral therapy. V usage is TRBV13 and J usage is TRBJ2-1; D is perhaps TRBD2 (7 bases). The CDR3 nucleotides are TGTGCCAGCAGCTCAGGGGCGGGAGTTGTTTACAATGAGCAGTTCTTC. The encoded protein is CASSSGAGVVYNEQFF.